Below, 9 T cell receptor beta chains from the same sample are listed, as sequenced in a study of blood T cell repertoires in COVID-19. The repertoire was sequenced with immunoSEQ multiplex PCR; TCRdb's copy has only in-frame clones and lacks some. Of 190,000 or so clones in the sample, around 87% were seen once. The sample taken for sequencing was peripheral blood. The origin of the receptors is a man between 35 and 55 years old with active or convalescent COVID-19.

J is TRBJ1-5 and V is TRBV7-8; no firm D call. The CDR3 extends over 14 amino acids. V shed 1 base and J shed 2 bases, with 6 bases lying between them. CDR1 is SGHVS, CDR2 FQNEAQ, per germline. CDR3 in amino acids: CASSLGGRNQPQHF. The CDR3 region has the DNA TGTGCCAGCAGCTTAGGAGGTCGCAATCAGCCCCAGCATTTT.

This clone has only one observation. The genes are TRBV19 and TRBJ1-4, with a tentative D call TRBD1 (5 bases). From germline, CDR1 is LNHDA and CDR2 SQIVND (reference sequence). The CDR3 covers 15 residues. V was pared by 3 bases and J by 3 bases, with 11 bases between. Here the CDR3 reads CASSIGGIANEKLFF. The CDR3 coding sequence is TGTGCCAGTAGTATCGGGGGGATTGCTAATGAAAAACTGTTTTTT.

This clone was picked up a small number of times. CDR3 sequence (DNA): TGTGCCAGCAGCCCTGATATCCTAGAAGCTTTCTTT. Its protein product is CASSPDILEAFF. V usage is TRBV7-9 and J usage is TRBJ1-1; D not certain. Germline CDR1 reads SEHNR; CDR2 reads FQNEAQ (reference sequence). V lost 5 bases to trimming and J lost 8 bases, with 12 bases between them. The CDR3 is 12 amino acids.

The chain uses TRBV9 and TRBJ2-1; TRBD2 agrees at 11 bases. The CDR3 sequence is 16 residues long. In germline, CDR1 is SGDLS, CDR2 YYNGEE. J lost 6 bases, V lost 0 bases, and 5 bases had no gene match. CDR3 DNA: TGTGCCAGCAGCGTAGCCTCTAGCGGGGGGACCAATGAGCAGTTCTTC. Its translation: CASSVASSGGTNEQFF.

The gene calls are TRBV12-5 and TRBJ2-2, with TRBD1 as a possible D gene (5 bases). CDR1 is LGHNT and CDR2 is FRNRAP in the germline V gene. The V and J ends lost 7 bases and 5 bases respectively, with 23 bases between them. The CDR3 contains 17 residues. The CDR3 sequence is CASAPGRGDSYTGELFF. CDR3 sequence (DNA): TGTGCTAGTGCCCCGGGTAGGGGCGATTCGTATACCGGGGAGCTGTTTTTT. Combining the CDR3 with reference TRBV12-5 and TRBJ2-2 gives the whole variable domain DARVTQTPRHKVTEMGQEVTMRCQPILGHNTVFWYRQTMMQGLELLAYFRNRAPLDDSGMPKDRFSAEMPDATLATLKIQPSEPRDSAVYFCASAPGRGDSYTGELFFGEGSRLTVL.

The V and J genes are TRBV6-1 and TRBJ2-7; D unclear. The CDR3 length is 14 residues. The V end was cut by 0 bases, the J end by 3 bases, with 9 bases between. In germline, CDR1 is MNHNS, CDR2 SASEGT. CDR3 nucleotide sequence: TGTGCCAGCAGTGAAGCGCGCCTTTACTACGAGCAGTACTTC. Translated: CASSEARLYYEQYF.

The rearrangement joins TRBV19 to TRBJ1-3; D is undetermined. In germline, CDR1 is LNHDA, CDR2 SQIVND (reference sequence). CDR3 length: 16 residues. V was cut by 4 bases and J by 4 bases, with 17 bases left in between. CDR3 amino acids: CASSKDLRGGGNTIYF. The DNA of the CDR3 is TGTGCCAGTAGTAAGGATCTTCGGGGAGGAGGAAACACCATATATTTT.

The chain joins TRBV10-1 to TRBJ2-1; tentative D call: TRBD1 (6 bases). This CDR3 comprises 15 residues. Trimming stripped 3 bases from V and 3 bases from J, with 12 bases between. Germline loops: CDR1 WNHNN, CDR2 SYGVQD (reference sequence). Here the CDR3 DNA reads TGCGCCAGCAGTGACGCGACAGGCGTCTACAATGAGCAGTTCTTC. Amino acid sequence: CASSDATGVYNEQFF.

This sequence joins TRBV2 and TRBJ2-3, with D tentatively TRBD1 (6 bases). The CDR3 loop spans 14 amino acids. Trimming removed 3 bases at V and 7 bases at J, with 14 bases between. The germline V gene has CDR1 SNHLY and CDR2 FYNNEI. CDR3 sequence reads: CASSELRGGYTQYF. The CDR3 DNA follows: TGTGCCAGCAGTGAGTTGAGAGGGGGTTATACGCAGTATTTT.